These 23 T cell receptor beta chains originate from one sample sequenced in a study of blood T cell repertoires in COVID-19. The method was immunoSEQ multiplex PCR; TCRdb's version includes in-frame clones alone and lacks a portion of them. The sample lists about 190,000 clones, approximately 79% occurring once. The sample consisted of peripheral blood. These receptor sequences come from a woman in her forties or fifties with acute or convalescent COVID-19.

The chain couples TRBV6-5 to TRBJ2-1; D remains ambiguous. Germline V gene lookup returns CDR1 MNHEY and CDR2 SVGAGI. The CDR3 loop spans 15 amino acids. V was shortened by 6 bases and J by 7 bases, with 19 bases between the two germline ends. The DNA of the CDR3 is TGTGCCAGCAGGACTCTAAGCGCCGGAAATAATGAGCAGTTCTTC. Translating it yields CASRTLSAGNNEQFF.

The chain employs TRBV5-1 and TRBJ2-5, with a tentative D call TRBD2 (5 bases). Germline assignment: CDR1 SGHRS and CDR2 YFSETQ. This CDR3 is built from 15 residues. V shed 4 bases and J shed 5 bases, with 18 bases lying between them. CDR3 nucleotide sequence: TGCGCCAGCAGCGGAGCATCGAACCGGAGGGAGACCCAGTACTTC. This encodes CASSGASNRRETQYF.

The J gene is TRBJ1-2, the V gene TRBV18; 7 bases align to TRBD1. The germline V gene has CDR1 KGHSH and CDR2 LQKENI. V lost 5 bases, J lost 3 bases, and 9 bases stayed unmatched. CDR3 length equals 15 residues. CDR3 sequence (DNA): TGTGCCAGCTCATTTAGACAGGGAGAGGACTATGGCTACACCTTC. Amino acid sequence: CASSFRQGEDYGYTF.

The count of this clone is one. The chain combines TRBV27 with TRBJ1-2; D gene uncertain. Germline V gene sequence: CDR1 MNHEY, CDR2 SMNVEV (reference sequence). Trimming removed 6 bases from V and 8 bases from J, with 13 bases in between. The length of the CDR3 is 12 residues. CDR3: CASRTGGGGYTF. CDR3 DNA: TGTGCCAGCAGAACGGGTGGAGGAGGCTACACCTTC.

This chain links TRBV11-2 with TRBJ2-7; no definite D call. Per the germline V gene, CDR1 is SGHAT and CDR2 is FQNNGV. This CDR3 spans 13 amino acids. V was trimmed by 1 base and J by 4 bases, leaving 8 bases between them. CDR3 nucleotide sequence: TGTGCCAGCAGCTTAGGGGCTTCATACGAGCAGTACTTC. This sequence encodes CASSLGASYEQYF.

The chain uses TRBV13 and TRBJ2-1; tentative D call: TRBD2 (6 bases). This CDR3 spans 14 amino acids. Germline CDR1 is PRHDT and CDR2 is FYEKMQ (reference sequence). V lost 3 bases and J 3 bases, leaving 9 bases between the germline ends. CDR3 nucleotide sequence: TGTGCCAGCAGCTTTAGCGGAATCTACAATGAGCAGTTCTTC. Amino acids: CASSFSGIYNEQFF.

The chain recombines TRBV6-5 with TRBJ1-3, with D unclear. The length of the CDR3 is 14 residues. Between the trimmed V and J ends, which lost 2 bases and 4 bases, there was a span of 9 bases. Germline CDR1 reads MNHEY; CDR2 reads SVGAGI. The CDR3 sequence is CASSYIRGGNTIYF. The CDR3 nucleotides read TGTGCCAGCAGTTACATCCGGGGAGGAAACACCATATATTTT.

This clone has a single count. The rearrangement links TRBV7-2 to TRBJ2-2, with TRBD2 as a possible D gene (6 bases). The V end was cut by 6 bases, the J end by 0 bases, with 14 bases between. There are 16 residues in the CDR3. Looked up from germline, CDR1 is SGHTA and CDR2 is FQGNSA. The CDR3 is CASRRDSAANTGELFF. CDR3 nucleotide sequence: TGTGCCAGCAGGCGGGACTCGGCCGCGAACACCGGGGAGCTGTTTTTT.

This clone was seen more than once but under ten times. The V gene is TRBV6-5, the J gene TRBJ1-4; possibly TRBD1 for D (5 bases). Trimming pared 8 bases from V and 8 bases from J, leaving 15 bases between. The CDR3 has 13 amino acids. From germline, CDR1 is MNHEY and CDR2 SVGAGI. This CDR3 reads CASQDVYREKLFF. The CDR3 DNA is TGTGCCAGCCAAGACGTTTACAGGGAAAAACTGTTTTTT.

This clone has more than one count but fewer than ten. V usage is TRBV28 and J usage is TRBJ1-3; D is uncertain. Trimming cost V 7 bases and J 0 bases, with 13 bases left between them. Germline V gene sequence: CDR1 MDHEN, CDR2 SYDVKM. The CDR3 extends over 15 amino acids. CDR3 sequence reads: CASINWGVSGNTIYF. CDR3 in DNA: TGTGCCAGCATAAACTGGGGAGTCTCTGGAAACACCATATATTTT.

V and J are TRBV7-6 and TRBJ1-2; 10 nucleotides agree with TRBD1. Per germline, CDR1 SGHVS and CDR2 FNYEAQ. V shed 5 bases and J 4 bases; nucleotides not matched to a gene: 7. The CDR3 runs 15 residues. The CDR3 nucleotides read TGTGCCAGCAGCCCGGACAGGGGGAGAACCTATGGCTACACCTTC. It encodes CASSPDRGRTYGYTF.

V gene TRBV7-8 combines with J gene TRBJ2-2; D might be TRBD1 (6 bases). V was shortened by 1 base and J by 6 bases, with 12 bases between the two germline ends. Germline-derived CDR1 and CDR2 are SGHVS and FQNEAQ. The length of the CDR3 is 15 residues. The CDR3 nucleotides are TGTGCCAGCAGCTTAGGGACAGCAGTTGCCGGGGAGCTGTTTTTT. It specifies CASSLGTAVAGELFF.

Concerning this clone itself: Compared with germline, one end of the junction differs, possibly owing to a read error. The chain uses TRBV5-3 and TRBJ2-2, with 8 bases matching TRBD2. TRBV5-3 counts as an open reading frame of uncertain function. The CDR3 contains 16 residues. In DNA form, the CDR3 reads TGTGCCAGAAGTCCGGGAGGGCCGCAGTGCACCAGGGAGCTGTTTTTT. Amino acid sequence: CARSPGGPQCTRELFF.

The V call is TRBV7-8, the J call TRBJ1-1; D remains ambiguous. The V end was cut by 0 bases, the J end by 7 bases, with 15 bases between. The CDR3 is 15 amino acids. The germline V gene encodes CDR1 SGHVS and CDR2 FQNEAQ. This chain's CDR3 is CASSLAPRGDGEAFF. As DNA, the CDR3 is TGTGCCAGCAGCTTAGCGCCTAGAGGCGATGGTGAAGCTTTCTTT.

This clone has only one observation. The rearrangement uses TRBV28 and TRBJ1-4; 8 bases align to TRBD1. CDR3 size: 17 residues. Trimming took 1 base from V and 10 from J; bases not matched to a gene: 14. CDR1 is MDHEN, CDR2 SYDVKM, per germline. The CDR3 protein is CASSLSSGGNLRRKLFF. The CDR3 DNA sequence: TGTGCCAGCAGTTTATCGTCAGGGGGCAACCTTCGGCGAAAACTGTTTTTT.

This clone was observed a handful of times. This chain uses TRBV12-3 or TRBV12-4 with TRBJ2-1; TRBD2 is a possible D gene (6 bases). This CDR3 has 13 residues. Trimming removed 6 bases from V and 8 bases from J, with 14 bases in between. In nucleotides, the CDR3 is TGTGCCAGCAGATATCTAGAGCGGGATGAGCAGTTCTTC. Its protein product is CASRYLERDEQFF.

J is TRBJ2-5 and V is TRBV19, with D perhaps matching TRBD2 (6 bases). This CDR3 is 13 amino acids long. Germline V gives CDR1 LNHDA, CDR2 SQIVND (reference sequence). The V end was cut by 3 bases, the J end by 6 bases, with 11 bases between. The CDR3 region is CASSITGGQTQYF. CDR3 sequence (DNA): TGTGCCAGTAGTATCACCGGGGGTCAGACCCAGTACTTC.

The chain is built from TRBV7-2 and TRBJ1-4, with D tentatively TRBD1 (6 bases). Trimming removed 5 bases at V and 1 base at J, with 14 bases between. Germline V gives CDR1 SGHTA, CDR2 FQGNSA. The length of the CDR3 is 16 residues. The CDR3 sequence is CASSLSKGGTNEKLFF. The DNA of the CDR3 is TGTGCCAGCAGCCTCTCGAAAGGGGGAACTAATGAAAAACTGTTTTTT.

The chain recombines TRBV6-1 with TRBJ1-5; no firm D call. The CDR3 is 13 amino acids. V was shortened by 2 bases and J by 7 bases, with 9 bases between the two germline ends. CDR1 and CDR2 (germline): MNHNS, SASEGT. The DNA for the CDR3 is TGTGCCAGCAGTGAAATCGCGGGCCAGCCCCAGCATTTT. It codes for CASSEIAGQPQHF.

This clone was found once. The V and J genes are TRBV27 and TRBJ2-1, with TRBD2 matching over 9 bases. The CDR3 loop spans 16 amino acids. Germline CDR1 reads MNHEY; CDR2 reads SMNVEV (reference sequence). V trimming: 1 base; J trimming: 8 bases; junction bases outside the gene matches: 9. This CDR3 is CASSLLTPSGDDEQFF. DNA of the CDR3: TGTGCCAGCAGTTTATTGACGCCTAGCGGGGACGATGAGCAGTTCTTC.

The chain couples TRBV7-2 to TRBJ2-7, with D tentatively TRBD2 (6 bases). The CDR3 sequence is 13 residues long. Per the germline V gene, CDR1 is SGHTA and CDR2 is FQGNSA. Trimming left V 3 bases short and J 7 bases short, with 13 bases between. CDR3 DNA: TGTGCCAGCAGCTTGTTCGTCGGAGGGGAGCAGTACTTC. This codes for CASSLFVGGEQYF.

The sample holds one count of this clone. The V call is TRBV6-5, the J call TRBJ2-2; TRBD2 matches 8 bases. Germline CDR1 is MNHEY and CDR2 is SVGAGI. The CDR3 sequence is 15 residues long. After removal of 6 bases from V and 6 bases from J, the junction contained 9 bases not matched to a gene. The CDR3 region has the DNA TGTGCCAGCAGACCCCCCGGGGGGGCCGCCGGGGAGCTGTTTTTT. It is translated as CASRPPGGAAGELFF.

The chain links TRBV7-9 to TRBJ1-2, with unresolved D. The V and J ends lost 0 bases and 0 bases respectively, with 5 bases between them. From germline, CDR1 is SEHNR and CDR2 FQNEAQ (reference sequence). This CDR3 is 14 amino acids long. The CDR3 protein is CASSLAAANYGYTF. The CDR3 DNA follows: TGTGCCAGCAGCTTAGCGGCGGCTAACTATGGCTACACCTTC.